The sequence of this T cell receptor beta chain was determined in a study of T cell repertoires in cytomegalovirus infection. TCRdb re-called the reads through MiXCR, storing one row per CDR3 protein. The sample has about 150,000 distinct CDR3 sequences; 17% are singletons. Study-wide results and limits: What dominated the ex vivo response were HLA-C-restricted CMV-specific TCR beta clonotypes. Cumulative public TCR beta family frequency identified CMV carriers with the relevant HLA.

Concerning this clonotype: Antigen specificity is unknown.

This receptor was taken from a human donor in good health (CMV status not recorded). Some clones in this sample may be carry-over from other donors' samples. The sample consisted of CD8+ T cells from PBMCs.

The CDR3 bases are TGTGCCAGCAGTTACTCGACTGGACAGGGGGAGTACAATGAGCAGTTCTTC. Protein product: CASSYSTGQGEYNEQFF. The V call is TRBV6-2 or TRBV6-3, the J call TRBJ2-1, with 10 bases lining up with TRBD1. The V gene end was trimmed by 0 bases and the J gene end by 4 bases; junction bases not matched to a gene: 6. Germline-derived CDR1 and CDR2 are MNHEY and SVGEGT. The CDR3 loop spans 17 amino acids.